The present T cell receptor (beta chain) was sequenced within a study of T-cell reconstitution after alpha-beta-depleted transplantation in children. The CDR3 covers 15 residues. Germline values: CDR1 KGHSH, CDR2 LQKENI. Trimming took 6 bases from V and 5 from J, leaving 17 bases between them. This clonotype was seen a handful of times. Unique molecular identifiers were incorporated into the prepared TCRbeta library. A single record per CDR3 protein comes from TCRdb applying MiXCR to the PCR reads. The sample lists roughly 200,000 distinct CDR3 sequences, around 10% occurring once. The specimen comprised PBMCs from the stem cell graft donor, sampled from the stem cell graft. This sequence originates from a human donor who donated a stem cell graft to a child with acute lymphoblastic leukemia. The J gene is TRBJ1-5, the V gene TRBV18; D gene unclear. For the CDR3, the DNA is TGTGCCAGCTCCCTCGGGTTTTCATCGGATCAGCCCCAGCATTTT. The encoded protein is CASSLGFSSDQPQHF.